Listed below are T cell receptor beta chains from one sample, sequenced in a study of T cell changes during pregnancy in multiple sclerosis. Profiling relied on immunoSEQ multiplex PCR, and the TCRdb table lists in-frame clones only, not all of them. The sample has fewer than 45,000 clones; around 90% are singletons. The sequencing here drew on peripheral blood, taken in the third trimester of pregnancy. The receptors were gathered from a female donor in good health, enrolled as a control in a pregnancy study. Each CDR3 is given with its conserved first and last residue. D genes are given only for firm matches. Clone size, where shown, is once, few, many, or a class for clones that have expanded.

d_gene | j_gene | v_gene | abundance | CDR3aa | CDR3nt
- | TRBJ1-1 | TRBV7-3 | - | CASSLTRQGKTEAFF | TGTGCCAGCAGCTTAACGCGTCAGGGAAAAACTGAAGCTTTCTTT
TRBD2 | TRBJ2-7 | TRBV27 | - | CASSLVAGGLSSYEQYF | TGTGCCAGCAGTTTAGTAGCGGGGGGCCTTAGCTCCTACGAGCAGTACTTC
TRBD1 | TRBJ1-5 | TRBV5-5 | - | CASSFQGALGNQPQHF | TGTGCCAGCAGCTTCCAGGGGGCTCTGGGAAATCAGCCCCAGCATTTT
TRBD2 | TRBJ2-3 | TRBV9 | - | CASSPIAGVTDTQYF | TGTGCCAGCAGCCCCATAGCGGGAGTTACAGATACGCAGTATTTT
- | TRBJ1-2 | TRBV6-1 | - | CASSHRVDGYTF | TGTGCCAGCAGTCACAGGGTAGATGGCTACACCTTC
- | TRBJ2-6 | TRBV19 | once | CASSGDRSSLSGANVLTF | TGTGCCAGTAGTGGCGACAGAAGTTCTCTCTCTGGGGCCAACGTCCTGACTTTC
TRBD2 | TRBJ2-7 | TRBV11-2 | - | CASSLSQPLAGHYEQYF | TGTGCCAGCAGCTTATCCCAACCCCTAGCGGGCCATTACGAGCAGTACTTC
TRBD1 | TRBJ1-1 | TRBV7-3 | - | CASSSSGTGGEAFF | TGTGCCAGCAGCTCCAGCGGGACAGGAGGTGAAGCTTTCTTT
- | TRBJ2-1 | TRBV4-2 | - | CASSQDRTGVGANEQFF | TGTGCCAGCAGCCAAGATCGAACGGGAGTAGGGGCGAATGAGCAGTTCTTC
- | TRBJ1-1 | TRBV28 | few | CASSPYMNTEAFF | TGTGCCAGCAGTCCGTATATGAACACTGAAGCTTTCTTT
- | TRBJ1-2 | TRBV18 | once | CASSSGGEGYTF | TGTGCCAGCTCATCTGGGGGGGAAGGCTACACCTTC
TRBD1 | TRBJ2-2 | TRBV10-1 | - | CATLGTGCSGELFF | TGCGCCACCCTCGGGACAGGGTGTTCCGGGGAGCTGTTTTTT
- | TRBJ1-1 | TRBV9 | - | CASSGGTLGSTEAFF | TGTGCCAGCAGCGGAGGGACTCTGGGGAGCACTGAAGCTTTCTTT
TRBD1 | TRBJ1-4 | TRBV5-1 | - | CATRRDRGEEKLFF | TGCGCCACCCGAAGGGACAGGGGAGAGGAAAAACTGTTTTTT
- | TRBJ2-1 | TRBV6-5 | once | CASSYARHQEQFF | TGTGCCAGCAGTTACGCTCGCCACCAGGAGCAGTTCTTC
TRBD1 | TRBJ2-5 | TRBV6-1 | once | CASSEWDRKETQYF | TGTGCCAGCAGTGAATGGGACAGAAAAGAGACCCAGTACTTC
- | TRBJ1-4 | TRBV5-8 | once | CASSLRQGPTNEKLFF | TGTGCCAGCAGCTTGAGGCAGGGCCCAACTAATGAAAAACTGTTTTTT
- | TRBJ1-5 | TRBV28 | - | CASSLVGSNQPQHF | TGTGCCAGCAGTTTAGTGGGCAGCAATCAGCCCCAGCATTTT
TRBD1 | TRBJ1-1 | TRBV19 | - | CASSIKQGANEAFF | TGTGCCAGTAGTATAAAACAGGGGGCGAATGAAGCTTTCTTT
- | TRBJ2-1 | TRBV5-1 | - | CASKLALSSYNEQFF | TGCGCCAGCAAACTAGCTCTTAGCTCCTACAATGAGCAGTTCTTC
- | TRBJ1-6 | TRBV5-6 | - | CASSLRGGRPPLHF | TGTGCCAGCAGCTTGAGGGGGGGGAGGCCACCCCTCCACTTT
- | TRBJ1-2 | TRBV11-2 | - | CASSLEGVRGYTF | TGTGCCAGCAGCTTAGAGGGCGTTCGTGGCTACACCTTC
TRBD2 | TRBJ2-1 | TRBV5-1 | - | CASSLASLAGVNEQFF | TGCGCCAGCAGCTTGGCCTCGCTAGCGGGAGTGAATGAGCAGTTCTTC
TRBD2 | TRBJ2-7 | TRBV7-2 | - | CASSLEAGREPYEQYF | TGTGCCAGCAGCTTAGAAGCGGGAAGGGAGCCCTACGAGCAGTACTTC
TRBD1 | TRBJ2-5 | TRBV6-4 | - | CASSDGDSETQYF | TGTGCCAGCAGTGACGGGGACAGTGAGACCCAGTACTTC
- | TRBJ1-4 | TRBV4-1 | - | CASSQDRDKYEKLFF | TGCGCCAGCAGCCAAGACCGGGACAAGTATGAAAAACTGTTTTTT
TRBD2 | TRBJ2-1 | TRBV5-1 | - | CASSIPGTSGNEQFF | TGCGCCAGCAGCATTCCCGGGACTAGCGGTAATGAGCAGTTCTTC
TRBD1 | TRBJ1-1 | TRBV19 | - | CASFRDRVLFF | TGTGCCAGTTTCCGGGACAGGGTACTGTTCTTT
- | TRBJ2-7 | TRBV29-1 | once | CSAGYYYEQYF | TGCAGCGCCGGGTATTACTACGAGCAGTACTTC
TRBD1 | TRBJ2-1 | TRBV28 | - | CASSLWGQGSNNEQFF | TGTGCCAGCAGTTTATGGGGACAGGGGTCAAACAATGAGCAGTTCTTC
TRBD1 | TRBJ1-3 | TRBV11-2 | - | CASSPRQGGNTIYF | TGTGCCAGCAGCCCCCGACAGGGGGGAAACACCATATATTTT
TRBD2 | TRBJ2-5 | TRBV10-3 | - | CAISESGSETQYF | TGTGCCATCAGTGAAAGCGGGAGTGAGACCCAGTACTTC
TRBD1 | TRBJ1-6 | TRBV18 | - | CASSMDRAPPSSYNSPLHF | TGTGCCAGCTCAATGGACAGGGCACCTCCAAGCTCCTATAATTCACCCCTCCACTTT
TRBD2 | TRBJ2-5 | TRBV9 | - | CASSVEAGGHQETQYF | TGTGCCAGCAGCGTAGAAGCGGGGGGACACCAAGAGACCCAGTACTTC
TRBD1 | TRBJ2-1 | TRBV6-4 | - | CASSDSGTGDYNEQFF | TGTGCCAGCAGTGACTCAGGGACAGGGGATTACAATGAGCAGTTCTTC
- | TRBJ2-7 | TRBV4-3 | - | CASSPRQASYEQYF | TGCGCCAGCAGCCCAAGACAGGCCTCCTACGAGCAGTACTTC
TRBD1 | TRBJ1-2 | TRBV5-1 | - | CASSPKGTASYGYTF | TGCGCCAGCAGCCCTAAAGGGACAGCTTCTTATGGCTACACCTTC
- | TRBJ1-6 | TRBV7-2 | - | CASSLGVSPRYNSPLHF | TGTGCCAGCAGCTTAGGAGTGTCCCCGAGGTATAATTCACCCCTCCACTTT
- | TRBJ2-1 | TRBV19 | - | CASRPQGEVPYNEQFF | TGTGCCAGTCGCCCTCAGGGGGAGGTCCCCTACAATGAGCAGTTCTTC
- | TRBJ2-5 | TRBV6-1 | - | CASSEALGQGGETQYF | TGTGCCAGCAGTGAGGCCCTCGGACAGGGAGGGGAGACCCAGTACTTC
- | TRBJ1-1 | TRBV6-1 | - | CASSDDIFQGTTEAFF | TGTGCCAGCAGTGACGATATTTTTCAGGGGACCACTGAAGCTTTCTTT
- | TRBJ1-2 | TRBV7-8 | once | CASSLEYGRGLRGYTF | TGTGCCAGCAGCTTAGAGTACGGCAGGGGCTTGCGGGGCTACACCTTC
TRBD2 | TRBJ2-5 | TRBV19 | - | CASRSTSGREETQYF | TGTGCCAGTAGATCGACTAGCGGGAGGGAAGAGACCCAGTACTTC
- | TRBJ2-6 | TRBV21-1 | - | CAFGQPAVSGANVLTF | TGTGCCTTTGGACAGCCTGCGGTCTCTGGGGCCAACGTCCTGACTTTC
TRBD1 | TRBJ2-5 | TRBV7-3 | - | CASRRTGTDGETQYF | TGTGCCAGCAGACGAACCGGGACAGATGGGGAGACCCAGTACTTC
TRBD1 | TRBJ1-4 | TRBV5-5 | - | CASSRTGTGDEKLFF | TGTGCCAGCAGCCGAACCGGGACAGGGGATGAAAAACTGTTTTTT
- | TRBJ2-5 | TRBV2 | - | CASIGKETQYF | TGTGCCAGCATCGGGAAAGAGACCCAGTACTTC
- | TRBJ2-7 | TRBV19 | - | CASSIAPPAGISYEQYF | TGTGCCAGTAGTATAGCCCCCCCGGCGGGAATCTCCTACGAGCAGTACTTC